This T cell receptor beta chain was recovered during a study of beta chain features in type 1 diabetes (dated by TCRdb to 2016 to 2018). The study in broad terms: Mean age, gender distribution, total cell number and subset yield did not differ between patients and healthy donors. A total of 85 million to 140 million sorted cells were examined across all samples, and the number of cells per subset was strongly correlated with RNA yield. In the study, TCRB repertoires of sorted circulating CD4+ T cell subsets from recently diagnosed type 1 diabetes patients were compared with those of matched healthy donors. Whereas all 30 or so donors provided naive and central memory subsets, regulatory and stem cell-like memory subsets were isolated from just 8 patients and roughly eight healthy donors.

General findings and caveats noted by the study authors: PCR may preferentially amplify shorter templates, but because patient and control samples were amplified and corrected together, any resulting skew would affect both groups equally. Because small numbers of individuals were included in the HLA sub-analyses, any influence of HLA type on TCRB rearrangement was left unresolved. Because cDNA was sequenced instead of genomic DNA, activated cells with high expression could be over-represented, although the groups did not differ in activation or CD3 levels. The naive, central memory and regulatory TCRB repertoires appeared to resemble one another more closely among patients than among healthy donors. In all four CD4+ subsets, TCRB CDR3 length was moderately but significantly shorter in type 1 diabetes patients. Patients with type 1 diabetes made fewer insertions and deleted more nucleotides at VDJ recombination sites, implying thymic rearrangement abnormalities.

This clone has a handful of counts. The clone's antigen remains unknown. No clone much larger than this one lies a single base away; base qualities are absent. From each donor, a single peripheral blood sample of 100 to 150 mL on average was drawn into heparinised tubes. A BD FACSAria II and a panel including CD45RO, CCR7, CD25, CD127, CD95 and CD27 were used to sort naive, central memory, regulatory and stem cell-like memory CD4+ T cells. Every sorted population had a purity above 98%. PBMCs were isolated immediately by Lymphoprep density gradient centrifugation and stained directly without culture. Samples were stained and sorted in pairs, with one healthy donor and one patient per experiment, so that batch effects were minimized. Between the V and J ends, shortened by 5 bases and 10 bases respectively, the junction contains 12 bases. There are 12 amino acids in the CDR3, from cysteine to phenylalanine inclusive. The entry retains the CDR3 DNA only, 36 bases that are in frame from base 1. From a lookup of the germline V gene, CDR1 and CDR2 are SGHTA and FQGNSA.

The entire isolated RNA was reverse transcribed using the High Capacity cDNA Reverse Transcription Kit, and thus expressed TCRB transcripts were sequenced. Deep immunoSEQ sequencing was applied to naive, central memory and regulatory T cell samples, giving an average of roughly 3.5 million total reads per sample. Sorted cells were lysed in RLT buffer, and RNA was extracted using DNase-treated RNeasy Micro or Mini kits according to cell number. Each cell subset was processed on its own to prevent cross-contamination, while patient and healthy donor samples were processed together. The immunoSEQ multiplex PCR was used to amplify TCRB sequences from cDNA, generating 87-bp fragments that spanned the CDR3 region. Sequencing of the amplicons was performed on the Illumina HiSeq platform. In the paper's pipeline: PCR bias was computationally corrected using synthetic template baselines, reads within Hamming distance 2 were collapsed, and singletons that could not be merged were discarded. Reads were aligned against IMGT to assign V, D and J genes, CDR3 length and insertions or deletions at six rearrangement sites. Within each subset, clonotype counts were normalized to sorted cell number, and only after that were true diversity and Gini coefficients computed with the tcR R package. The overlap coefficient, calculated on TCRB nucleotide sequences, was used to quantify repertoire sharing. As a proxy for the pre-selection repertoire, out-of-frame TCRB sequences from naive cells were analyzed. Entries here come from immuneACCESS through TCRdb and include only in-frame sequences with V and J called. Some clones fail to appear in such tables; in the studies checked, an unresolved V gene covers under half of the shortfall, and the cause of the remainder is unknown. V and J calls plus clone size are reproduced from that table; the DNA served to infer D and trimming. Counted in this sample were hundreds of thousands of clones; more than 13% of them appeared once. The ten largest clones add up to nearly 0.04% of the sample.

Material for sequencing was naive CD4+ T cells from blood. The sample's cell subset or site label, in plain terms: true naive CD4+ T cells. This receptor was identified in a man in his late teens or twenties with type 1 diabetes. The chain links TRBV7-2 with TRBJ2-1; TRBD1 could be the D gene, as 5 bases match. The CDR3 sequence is CASSLQALEQFF. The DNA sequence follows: TGTGCCAGCAGCCTACAGGCCCTCGAGCAGTTCTTC.